The 2 T cell receptor beta chains listed next were all sequenced from one sample in a study of blood T cell repertoires in COVID-19. This table comes from immunoSEQ multiplex PCR, and its TCRdb copy is limited to in-frame clones, with some not included. The sample gives about 140,000 clones, more than 75% of which show up once; about 12% is in the top ten. The material sequenced was peripheral blood. The receptor source for this set is a man older than 75 with acute or convalescent COVID-19.

The V gene is TRBV21-1, the J gene TRBJ2-7; the D call TRBD1 from the table was never checked on the DNA. TRBV21-1 is reported as a pseudogene. This CDR3 has 15 residues. The CDR3 DNA sequence: TGTGCCAGCAGCAAGGCAGGGGGTCTATCCTACGAGCAGTACTTC. Its protein product is CASSKAGGLSYEQYF.

V is TRBV18 and J is TRBJ2-3; 14 bases agree with TRBD2. The junction had 6 bases not matched to a gene; V was cut back by 3 bases and J by 7 bases. This CDR3 comprises 16 residues. Germline loops: CDR1 KGHSH, CDR2 LQKENI. The CDR3 spells CASSPGLAGAHNTQYF. In DNA, the CDR3 is TGTGCCAGCTCACCGGGACTAGCGGGGGCACATAATACGCAGTATTTT.